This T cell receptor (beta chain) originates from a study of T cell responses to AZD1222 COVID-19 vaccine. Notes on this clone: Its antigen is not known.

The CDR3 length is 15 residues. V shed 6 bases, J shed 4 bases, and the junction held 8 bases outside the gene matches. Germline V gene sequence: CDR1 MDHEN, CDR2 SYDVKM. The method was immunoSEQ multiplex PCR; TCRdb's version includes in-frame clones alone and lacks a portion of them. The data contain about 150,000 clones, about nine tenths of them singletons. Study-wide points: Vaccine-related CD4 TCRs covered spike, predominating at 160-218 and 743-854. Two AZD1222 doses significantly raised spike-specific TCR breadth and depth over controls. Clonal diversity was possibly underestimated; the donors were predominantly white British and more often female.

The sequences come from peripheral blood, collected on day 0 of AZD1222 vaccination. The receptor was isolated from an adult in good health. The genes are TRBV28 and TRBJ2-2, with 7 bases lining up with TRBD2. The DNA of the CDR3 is TGTGCCAGCAGCTCGAGCGGGGCGGGCACCGGGGAGCTGTTTTTT. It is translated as CASSSSGAGTGELFF.